This TCR beta chain was retrieved from a study of shared clonotypes between healthy human individuals. With respect to this clone: The antigen is unknown.

General study findings and limits: Clonotypes which were not shared had lower generation probabilities than clonotypes that all four donors shared. Naive subsets usually exceeded memory subsets in estimated richness.

Libraries were prepared by immunoSEQ multiplex PCR; TCRdb keeps only in-frame clonotypes and omits some of them. Of around 700,000 clones listed, 60% to 80% were seen once; the top ten hold approximately 1.8%. Donors comprised healthy HIV-negative adults lacking recent acute infections or vaccinations. This CDR3 has 16 residues. This chain links TRBV12-2 with TRBJ2-1; TRBD2, as called in the table, went unchecked against the DNA. TRBV12-2 is described as a pseudogene. The source is a woman aged 25 to 39 in good health. The source material was memory CD4+ T cells sorted from blood. Stated subset: CD45RA-negative fraction. The DNA for the CDR3 is TGTGCAAGTCGCCCCCCCCTTCCGGGGGATTACAATGAGCAGTTCTTC. Encoded protein: CASRPPLPGDYNEQFF.